Here is one T cell receptor (beta chain) with its context. This receptor's antigen is unknown. No much larger clonotype is one base removed from it; base qualities were not supplied. Participants in the prospective study were aged about 18 to 100 years, lived in 24 United States geographic areas, and enrolled through a virtual design. In the prospective study, cohorts were assigned on the basis of participant-reported clinical history obtained from a screening survey and a study questionnaire. Exposed participants had been in contact with someone with a PCR-confirmed or clinician-diagnosed COVID-19 case within 2 weeks of study entry. Each participant in the prospective study had whole blood, serum and a nasopharyngeal or oropharyngeal swab collected by mobile phlebotomists. Additional blood draws and questionnaires over an approximately two-month period could optionally be provided by prospective study participants. Before DNA extraction, prospective study blood samples were shipped either frozen or at room temperature.

The sample is drawn from a study of blood T cell repertoires in COVID-19 (dated by TCRdb to 2020 to 2021). Describing the broader study: Samples covering the acute and convalescent phases of COVID-19 were provided by collaborators in the United States, Italy and Spain. Nearly every sample came with metadata listing a de-identified subject ID, COVID-19 status, age in years and sex. The samples were drawn from two sources: the first 160 participants of the ongoing ImmuneRACE study, and about 1,300 subjects contributed by 6 global collaborators. Where available, HLA class I and class II types were obtained from metadata supplied by the sample provider rather than from assay-based typing. The dataset comprised deeply sampled blood TCRbeta repertoires from subjects exposed to, actively infected with, or recovered from COVID-19. The prospective study material was composed of cDNA or gDNA derived from T cells, B-cell-depleted T cells, or PBMCs. The repertoires were released in a freely available public database intended as a resource for research on the immune response to SARS-CoV-2. What the study reported, not specific to this receptor: The amount of clinical and demographic metadata varied by source and participant and was provided uncurated.

The immunoSEQ Assay, a bias-controlled multiplex PCR, was used to amplify TCRbeta CDR3 regions from genomic DNA. In the paper's pipeline: The number of nucleated cells in each sample was estimated from the amplification of reference gene primers within the assay. Sequence reads were collapsed and filtered to measure the absolute abundance of every unique TCRbeta CDR3 rearrangement. For each sample, productive Simpson clonality was calculated as the square root of Simpson's diversity index over productive rearrangements. Sourced from immuneACCESS, this table was stored by TCRdb with only in-frame sequences that have V and J called. A share of the clones is absent; for the studies checked, an unresolved V gene accounts for under half, and the remainder has no known explanation. For V, J and clone size, that table is used; D and trimming come from the DNA. This sample comprises more than 300,000 clones, roughly 90% of them detected only once. Of the sample, approximately 4.1% falls within the top ten clones.

The germline V gene supplies CDR1 ENHRY and CDR2 SYGVKD. For this chain, trimming is 7 bases at the V end and 9 bases at the J end, and the number of junction bases without a gene match is 9. The CDR3 sequence holds 14 residues, the cysteine and phenylalanine included. Only CDR3 DNA is held: 42 bases, read in frame from base 1. The clonotype was recovered from a woman in her 30s who had been exposed to COVID-19. The sequenced sample consisted of PBMCs or T cells enriched from blood (not recorded which). The chain is encoded by TRBV10-3 joined to TRBJ2-3; TRBD1 lines up with 11 middle nucleotides. In nucleotides, the sequence is TGTGCCATCACCGGGACAGGGGGTCGGGGGACGCAGTATTTT. Protein translation: CAITGTGGRGTQYF.